The clone carrying this T cell receptor (beta chain) was observed a few times. Antigen specificity is unknown. It may be a read error: a sequence one base away is much more abundant. This sample is part of a study of regulatory T cells in long-lasting Graves disease. The wider study: Graves' patients diagnosed newly had used antithyroid drugs under 3 months. General study points: Those with persistent Graves' had less TCR diversity than newly diagnosed patients. TRBV28, TRBJ1-2 and TRBJ2-5 were segments that persistent disease favored.

Time point denoted: newly diagnosed GD, antithyroid drugs for less than 3 months. Generation of the TCR library employed RNA extracted from PBMCs. CDR3 length: 16 residues. V lost 5 bases and J 7 bases, leaving 21 bases between the germline ends. Germline-derived CDR1 and CDR2 are LNHDA and SQIVND (reference sequence). In building TCR beta libraries, iRepertoire HTBI primers were used together with Arm-PCR of CDR3 regions. In the original processing: Identified across the samples were 60 to 70 TRBV segments and about 14 TRBJ segments. TCRdb redid the calling of the multiplex PCR reads with MiXCR, one entry per CDR3 protein. These V and J calls rely on TCRdb rather than the paper's analysis. The sample records a few hundred thousand distinct CDR3 sequences, 15% to 20% being singletons.

V and J are TRBV19 and TRBJ2-1; possible D gene TRBD2, 6 bases. The TCR comes from a female donor with Graves disease. This specimen was peripheral blood mononuclear cells (PBMCs), taken at new diagnosis, from a patient treated with antithyroid drugs. The DNA for the CDR3 is TGTGCCAGTAGTCTCCTGACTATCGGGAGCCGTAATGAGCAGTTCTTC. It encodes CASSLLTIGSRNEQFF.